These 24 T cell receptor beta chains came from one sample sequenced in a study of blood T cell repertoires in COVID-19. Sequenced by immunoSEQ multiplex PCR; TCRdb stores in-frame clones only, minus some. The sample includes some 130,000 clones, approximately 86% seen only once; the top ten take more than 9.5%. The sample was peripheral blood. The source is a woman aged 70-85 years with COVID-19, enrolled during active disease.

This clone was observed a single time. The chain couples TRBV6-1 to TRBJ1-4; D remains unclear. The V and J ends lost 4 bases and 2 bases respectively, with 14 bases between them. This CDR3 has 16 residues. In germline, CDR1 is MNHNS, CDR2 SASEGT. Here the CDR3 DNA reads TGTGCCAGCAGTGTTATCGCGGGCTACACTAATGAAAAACTGTTTTTT. Translation: CASSVIAGYTNEKLFF.

CDR3 in DNA: TGTGCCAGCAGCCTTGGACAAGGTGGCTACACCTTC. Its protein product is CASSLGQGGYTF. The chain carries TRBV3-1 (or the pseudogene TRBV3-2) and TRBJ1-2, with D possibly TRBD1 on 5 matching bases. In germline, CDR1 is LGHDT, CDR2 YNNKEL (reference sequence). This CDR3 spans 12 amino acids. V lost 4 bases to trimming and J lost 7 bases, with 10 bases between them.

The rearrangement joins TRBV5-4 to TRBJ2-5, with 15 bases matching TRBD2. CDR3 length: 16 amino acids. CDR1 and CDR2 (germline): SGHNT, YYREEE (reference sequence). After removal of 5 bases from V and 5 bases from J, the junction contained 7 bases not matched to a gene. The CDR3 DNA reads as TGTGCCAGCAGGCGGACTAGCGGGGGGGTAGGGGAGACCCAGTACTTC. It encodes CASRRTSGGVGETQYF.

The chain carries TRBV28 and TRBJ1-2; TRBD1 agrees at 7 bases. Germline CDR1 MDHEN, CDR2 SYDVKM. This CDR3 contains 13 residues. J gave up 5 bases and V 6 bases, and 6 bases lay outside the gene matches. Here the CDR3 DNA reads TGTGCCAGCAGACCTGCGACAGGGTATGGCTACACCTTC. The encoded protein is CASRPATGYGYTF.

This chain links TRBV6-5 with TRBJ2-1, with D perhaps TRBD1 (7 bases). The germline gives CDR1 MNHEY, CDR2 SVGAGI. The CDR3 spans 13 residues. V lost 4 bases, J lost 6 bases, and 10 bases lay in between. The CDR3 sequence is CASSSGGGNEQFF. The CDR3 DNA is TGTGCCAGCAGTTCAGGGGGAGGCAATGAGCAGTTCTTC.

The J gene is TRBJ1-5, the V gene TRBV5-6; D unresolved. Germline V gene sequence: CDR1 SGHDT, CDR2 YYEEEE. The CDR3 is 13 residues long. Trimming cost V 3 bases and J 5 bases, with 9 bases left between them. The CDR3 reads CASSSLSDQPQHF. In DNA, the CDR3 is TGTGCCAGCAGCTCCCTCAGTGATCAGCCCCAGCATTTT.

The V and J genes are TRBV6-4 and TRBJ1-6, with D unclear. Germline CDR1 and CDR2: MRHNA and SNTAGT. The CDR3 spans 16 residues. V was cut by 8 bases and J by 0 bases, with 14 bases left in between. The CDR3 here is CASPRKSSSYNSPLHF. The CDR3 DNA is TGTGCCAGCCCGCGGAAGTCGAGCTCCTATAATTCACCCCTCCACTTT.

The rearrangement joins TRBV24-1 to TRBJ2-1, with TRBD2 matching 15 bases. The V segment lost 2 bases and the J segment 9 bases; nucleotides outside the gene matches: 1. Germline-derived CDR1 and CDR2 are KGHDR and SFDVKD. The CDR3 totals 15 residues. CDR3 amino acids: CATSDWTSGGAEQFF. The CDR3 coding sequence is TGTGCCACCAGTGATTGGACTAGCGGGGGGGCTGAGCAGTTCTTC.

V usage is TRBV5-1 and J usage is TRBJ2-7, with 7 bases lining up with TRBD1. CDR1 and CDR2 (germline): SGHRS, YFSETQ. Trimming took 3 bases from V and 2 from J; bases not matched to a gene: 5. There are 14 residues in the CDR3. This CDR3 is CASSYGQVAYEQYF. CDR3 DNA sequence: TGCGCCAGCAGCTATGGACAGGTCGCCTACGAGCAGTACTTC.

The chain has TRBV7-2 and TRBJ2-5, with 8 nucleotides matching TRBD2. The CDR3 is made up of 14 amino acids. Unmatched junction bases numbered 3, after V lost 1 base and J lost 5 bases. Germline V gene sequence: CDR1 SGHTA, CDR2 FQGNSA. CDR3 nucleotide sequence: TGTGCCAGCAGCTTAGGACTAGCGTCCGAGACCCAGTACTTC. Protein: CASSLGLASETQYF.

This clone came up once. CDR3: CASSLGSVGVLSYEQYF. In nucleotides, the CDR3 is TGTGCCAGCAGCTTGGGGTCAGTTGGTGTCTTATCCTACGAGCAGTACTTC. The J gene is TRBJ2-7, the V gene TRBV5-4; D is ambiguous. CDR1 is SGHNT and CDR2 is YYREEE in the germline V gene (reference sequence). CDR3 size: 17 residues. V dropped 0 bases and J dropped 1 base, with 17 bases sitting between them.

The chain couples TRBV5-6 to TRBJ2-3; 11 bases agree with TRBD2. Germline V lookup: CDR1 SGHDT, CDR2 YYEEEE. The junction had 8 bases not matched to a gene; V was cut back by 3 bases and J by 5 bases. The CDR3 totals 16 residues. CDR3 sequence reads: CASSSSSGGAIDTQYF. In DNA form, the CDR3 reads TGTGCCAGCAGCTCGAGTAGCGGGGGGGCTATAGATACGCAGTATTTT.

This clone was counted once. The rearrangement links TRBV7-9 to TRBJ1-1; TRBD1 is a possible D gene (5 bases). Germline V gene data show CDR1 as SEHNR and CDR2 as FQNEAQ (reference sequence). The CDR3 length is 14 residues. V dropped 5 bases and J dropped 0 bases, with 10 bases sitting between them. In nucleotides, the CDR3 is TGTGCCAGCAGCCTGACAGCTTTGAACACTGAAGCTTTCTTT. This sequence encodes CASSLTALNTEAFF. Variable domain in full (rest from reference TRBV7-9 and TRBJ1-1): DTGVSQNPRHKITKRGQNVTFRCDPISEHNRLYWYRQTLGQGPEFLTYFQNEAQLEKSRLLSDRFSAERPKGSFSTLEIQRTEQGDSAMYLCASSLTALNTEAFFGQGTRLTVV.

The V call is TRBV11-2, the J call TRBJ2-2, with 8 bases fitting TRBD2. The CDR3 covers 15 residues. The V segment lost 3 bases and the J segment 1 base; nucleotides outside the gene matches: 1. Germline V gene sequence: CDR1 SGHAT, CDR2 FQNNGV. CDR3: CASSLAGGNTGELFF. CDR3 nucleotides: TGTGCCAGCAGCTTGGCGGGGGGGAACACCGGGGAGCTGTTTTTT.

V and J are TRBV30 and TRBJ1-2, with no clear D. Germline lookup yields CDR1 GTSNPN and CDR2 SVGIG (reference sequence). The CDR3 has 13 amino acids. Trimming took 1 base from V and 8 from J, leaving 14 bases between them. CDR3 residues: CAWSGGWRQGYTF. In DNA, the CDR3 is TGTGCCTGGAGTGGAGGGTGGCGGCAGGGCTACACCTTC.

The chain combines TRBV10-2 with TRBJ1-1; 7 bases line up with TRBD1. With V trimmed by 6 bases and J by 4 bases, 5 bases remained unmatched. The CDR3 runs 13 residues. Germline V lookup: CDR1 WSHSY, CDR2 SAAADI. The CDR3 loop is CASSNRGFTEAFF. The CDR3 DNA sequence: TGCGCCAGCAGCAACAGGGGATTCACTGAAGCTTTCTTT.

This clone was observed a single time. CDR3 in DNA: TGCGCCAGCAGTCGGGAGGGCGCCGACTACGAGCAGTACTTC. Translated: CASSREGADYEQYF. V and J are TRBV5-1 and TRBJ2-7, with 8 bases lining up with TRBD2. CDR3 size: 14 residues. Looked up from germline, CDR1 is SGHRS and CDR2 is YFSETQ. V dropped 5 bases and J dropped 3; count of bases not matched to a gene: 7.

The rearrangement links TRBV4-1 to TRBJ2-5; D call uncertain. Germline CDR1 is MGHRA and CDR2 is YSYEKL. The V gene lost 1 base and the J gene lost 4 bases, with 10 bases spanning the gap. This CDR3 is built from 14 residues. The CDR3: CASSQGGQLETQYF. As DNA, the CDR3 is TGCGCCAGCAGCCAAGGCGGCCAGTTAGAGACCCAGTACTTC.

V gene TRBV5-5 combines with J gene TRBJ1-6; no clear D gene. This CDR3 spans 13 amino acids. V dropped 0 bases and J dropped 9 bases, with 7 bases sitting between them. CDR1 SGHKS and CDR2 YYEKEE come from the germline V gene (reference sequence). CDR3 protein: CASSLAHPSPLHF. The CDR3 nucleotides read TGTGCCAGCAGCTTGGCCCATCCTTCACCCCTCCACTTT.

This clone is a singleton in its sample. The chain combines TRBV5-5 with TRBJ1-4, with a tentative D call TRBD1 (5 bases). The CDR3 sequence is 15 residues long. The germline gives CDR1 SGHKS, CDR2 YYEKEE (reference sequence). V gave up 4 bases and J gave up 7 bases, with 17 bases separating them. This CDR3 reads CASSPRGGLGEKLFF. DNA for the CDR3: TGTGCCAGCAGCCCCCGGGGGGGACTGGGTGAAAAACTGTTTTTT.

The J gene is TRBJ1-2, the V gene TRBV5-1; TRBD1 might be the D (5 bases). CDR3 length: 13 amino acids. CDR1 and CDR2 from the germline V gene are SGHRS and YFSETQ. V gave up 4 bases and J gave up 3 bases, with 10 bases separating them. The CDR3 loop reads CASSQDTYYGYTF. The CDR3 DNA reads as TGCGCCAGCAGCCAGGACACGTACTATGGCTACACCTTC.

The chain is built from TRBV6-1 and TRBJ1-2, with 7 nucleotides matching TRBD1. With 0 bases clipped from V and 7 bases from J, the junction kept 5 bases outside the gene matches. This CDR3 contains 14 residues. The germline gives CDR1 MNHNS, CDR2 SASEGT. Here the CDR3 DNA reads TGTGCCAGCAGTGAAGCGAACAGGGGATCTGGCTACACCTTC. Amino acid sequence: CASSEANRGSGYTF.

J is TRBJ2-1 and V is TRBV7-8, with a possible D match to TRBD1 (6 bases). This CDR3 spans 17 amino acids. Germline-derived CDR1 and CDR2 are SGHVS and FQNEAQ. Trimming took off 1 base at V and 0 bases at J, with 13 bases between the two ends. CDR3 sequence reads: CASSLVARGSSYNEQFF. DNA for the CDR3: TGTGCCAGCAGCTTAGTGGCCAGGGGCAGCTCCTACAATGAGCAGTTCTTC.

CDR3 coding DNA: TGTGCCAGCAGCTCTACAGGGCGGACAGGGAGGGCGTCCTACGAGCAGTACTTC. This sequence encodes CASSSTGRTGRASYEQYF. V and J are TRBV28 and TRBJ2-7; maybe TRBD1 (8 bases). CDR1 and CDR2 from the germline V gene are MDHEN and SYDVKM. The CDR3 is 18 amino acids. V was cut by 6 bases and J by 1 base, with 25 bases left in between.